The rows below give T cell receptor beta chains drawn from one sample of a study of T cell responses to AZD1222 COVID-19 vaccine. Measured with immunoSEQ multiplex PCR; TCRdb has only the in-frame clones, and not every one. The table includes fewer than 100,000 clones, roughly 86% detected once. Here the sequenced sample was peripheral blood, taken 28 days after the second AZD1222 dose. The receptors derive from an adult who received the AZD1222 COVID-19 vaccine. CDR3s include the opening cysteine and the closing phenylalanine or tryptophan. The D gene is left open where the match is weak. Where a row states a size, it is once, few, many or the class of an expanded clone; other rows omit it.

CASTRAGAGYGYTF | TGTGCCAGCACTCGGGCCGGGGCCGGCTATGGCTACACCTTC | TRBV6-5 | NA | TRBJ1-2 | NA
CASSLYRGRGNTEAFF | TGCGCCAGCAGCTTGTACAGGGGGCGCGGGAACACTGAAGCTTTCTTT | TRBV5-1 | NA | TRBJ1-1 | TRBD1
CATTSWTGVSQPQHF | TGTGCCACTACGTCATGGACAGGTGTAAGTCAGCCCCAGCATTTT | TRBV19 | NA | TRBJ1-5 | TRBD1
CATIGGNTGELFF | TGTGCCACAATCGGGGGGAACACCGGGGAGCTGTTTTTT | TRBV10-3 | NA | TRBJ2-2 | NA
CASSSHGTDYGYTF | TGTGCCAGCAGCTCACACGGGACGGACTATGGCTACACCTTC | TRBV7-9 | NA | TRBJ1-2 | NA
CASSPSGRAYEQYF | TGCGCCAGCAGCCCTAGCGGGAGGGCCTACGAGCAGTACTTC | TRBV10-1 | once | TRBJ2-7 | TRBD2
CASRRDLGGSYEQYF | TGTGCCAGCAGACGAGATTTGGGTGGCTCCTACGAGCAGTACTTC | TRBV5-5 | NA | TRBJ2-7 | NA
CASSVDYGRGSGNTIYF | TGTGCCAGCAGCGTAGATTATGGCAGGGGCTCTGGAAACACCATATATTTT | TRBV9 | NA | TRBJ1-3 | NA
CASSPPPGGLAEAFF | TGTGCCAGCAGCCCGCCCCCCGGAGGTCTCGCTGAAGCTTTCTTT | TRBV5-5 | NA | TRBJ1-1 | NA
CASSPGQHYEQYF | TGCGCCAGCAGCCCGGGACAGCACTACGAGCAGTACTTC | TRBV5-1 | NA | TRBJ2-7 | TRBD1
CAWSKGPGRYNEQFF | TGTGCCTGGAGTAAGGGGCCCGGGAGGTACAATGAGCAGTTCTTC | TRBV30 | NA | TRBJ2-1 | TRBD2
CASSHLGRMNTEAFF | TGCGCCAGCAGCCACCTTGGACGGATGAACACTGAAGCTTTCTTT | TRBV4-1 | NA | TRBJ1-1 | NA
CASSTNNYGYTF | TGTGCCAGTAGTACCAACAACTATGGCTACACCTTC | TRBV19 | NA | TRBJ1-2 | NA
CASSLSGRAGSYNEQFF | TGTGCCAGCAGCTTGTCCGGGAGGGCCGGCTCCTACAATGAGCAGTTCTTC | TRBV5-6 | NA | TRBJ2-1 | TRBD2
CASSSRGLAGVYEQYF | TGTGCCAGCAGCTCCCGGGGACTAGCGGGAGTCTACGAGCAGTACTTC | TRBV5-4 | once | TRBJ2-7 | TRBD2
CASSSWTGYNEQFF | TGTGCCAGCAGCTCGTGGACAGGGTACAATGAGCAGTTCTTC | TRBV11-2 | NA | TRBJ2-1 | TRBD1
CASTYGQGYTEAFF | TGTGCCAGCACTTACGGACAGGGTTACACTGAAGCTTTCTTT | TRBV2 | NA | TRBJ1-1 | TRBD1
CASWGRSYEQYF | TGTGCCAGCTGGGGCAGATCCTACGAGCAGTACTTC | TRBV6-5 | NA | TRBJ2-7 | NA
CATSRDVGSGLYNEQFF | TGTGCCACCAGCAGAGATGTGGGTAGCGGACTATACAATGAGCAGTTCTTC | TRBV15 | NA | TRBJ2-1 | NA
CASSPWTTSYEQYF | TGTGCCAGCAGCCCTTGGACTACCTCCTACGAGCAGTACTTC | TRBV5-4 | NA | TRBJ2-7 | NA
CASSEGDFTDTQYF | TGTGCCAGCAGTGAAGGGGACTTCACAGATACGCAGTATTTT | TRBV6-1 | NA | TRBJ2-3 | NA
CASSLNYGYTF | TGTGCCAGCAGCCTAAACTATGGCTACACCTTC | TRBV11-2 | NA | TRBJ1-2 | NA
CVSSLSTHLGVGQYF | TGTGTCAGCAGTTTATCGACCCATCTCGGGGTTGGGCAGTACTTC | TRBV27 | once | TRBJ2-7 | NA
CASSGLGKFSDTQYF | TGTGCCAGCAGTGGATTAGGAAAGTTCTCAGATACGCAGTATTTT | TRBV2 | once | TRBJ2-3 | NA
CASSYPSQGNTIYF | TGTGCCAGCAGTTACCCGTCCCAAGGAAACACCATATATTTT | TRBV28 | NA | TRBJ1-3 | NA
CAISDWAAEAFF | TGTGCCATCAGTGACTGGGCAGCTGAAGCTTTCTTT | TRBV10-3 | NA | TRBJ1-1 | NA